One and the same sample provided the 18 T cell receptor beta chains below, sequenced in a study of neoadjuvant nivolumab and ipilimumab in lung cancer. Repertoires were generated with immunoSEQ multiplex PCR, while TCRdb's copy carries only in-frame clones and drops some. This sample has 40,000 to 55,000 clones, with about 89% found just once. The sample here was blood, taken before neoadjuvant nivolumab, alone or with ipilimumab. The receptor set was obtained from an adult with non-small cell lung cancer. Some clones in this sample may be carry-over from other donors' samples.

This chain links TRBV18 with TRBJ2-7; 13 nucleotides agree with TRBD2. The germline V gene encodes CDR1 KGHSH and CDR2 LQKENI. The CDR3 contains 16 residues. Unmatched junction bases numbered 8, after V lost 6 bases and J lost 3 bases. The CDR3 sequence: CASSQKLAGGVYEQYF. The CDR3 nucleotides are TGTGCCAGCTCGCAAAAACTAGCGGGAGGGGTCTACGAGCAGTACTTC.

The CDR3 spells CASSGGQGGSGANVLTF. The CDR3, as DNA: TGCGCCAGCAGCGGAGGACAGGGCGGGTCTGGGGCCAACGTCCTGACTTTC. The V call is TRBV5-1, the J call TRBJ2-6; TRBD1 matches at 8 bases. This CDR3 region has 17 residues. V gave up 4 bases and J gave up 1 base; unmatched junction bases: 7. Per the germline V gene, CDR1 is SGHRS and CDR2 is YFSETQ.

CDR3 in DNA: TGTGCCAGCAGCTGGGTCCGGGACACCGGAGCTGAAGCTTTCTTT. Its translation: CASSWVRDTGAEAFF. V and J are TRBV7-9 and TRBJ1-1; possible D gene TRBD1, 6 bases. This CDR3 comprises 15 residues. Between the trimmed V and J ends, which lost 4 bases and 6 bases, there was a span of 18 bases. Looked up from germline, CDR1 is SEHNR and CDR2 is FQNEAQ (reference sequence).

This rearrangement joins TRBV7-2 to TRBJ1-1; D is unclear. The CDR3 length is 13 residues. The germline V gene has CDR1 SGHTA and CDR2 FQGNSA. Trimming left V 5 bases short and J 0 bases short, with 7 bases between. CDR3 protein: CASSATVNTEAFF. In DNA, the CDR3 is TGTGCCAGCAGCGCTACAGTGAACACTGAAGCTTTCTTT.

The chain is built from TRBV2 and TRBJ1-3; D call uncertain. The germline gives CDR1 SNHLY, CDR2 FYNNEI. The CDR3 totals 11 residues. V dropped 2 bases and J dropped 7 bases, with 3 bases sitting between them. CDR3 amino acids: CASSEMNTIYF. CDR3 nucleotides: TGTGCCAGCAGTGAAATGAACACCATATATTTT.

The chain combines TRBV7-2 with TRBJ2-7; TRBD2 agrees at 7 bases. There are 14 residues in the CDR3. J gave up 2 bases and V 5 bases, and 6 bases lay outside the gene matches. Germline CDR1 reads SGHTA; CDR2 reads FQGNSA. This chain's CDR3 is CASSPQRGAYEQYF. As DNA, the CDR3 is TGTGCCAGCAGCCCCCAGCGGGGAGCCTACGAGCAGTACTTC.

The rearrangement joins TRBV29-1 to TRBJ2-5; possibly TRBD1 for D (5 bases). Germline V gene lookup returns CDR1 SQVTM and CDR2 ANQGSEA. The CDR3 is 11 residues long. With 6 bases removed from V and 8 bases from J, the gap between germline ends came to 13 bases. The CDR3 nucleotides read TGCAGCGTGCAAGGTGACAGCACCCAGTACTTC. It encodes CSVQGDSTQYF.

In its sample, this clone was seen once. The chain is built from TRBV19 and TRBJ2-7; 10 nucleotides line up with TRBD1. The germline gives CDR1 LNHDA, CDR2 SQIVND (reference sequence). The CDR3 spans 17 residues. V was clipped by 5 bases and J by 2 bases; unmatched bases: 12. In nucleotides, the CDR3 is TGTGCCAGTAGTCTCCGTCGGACAGGGGGTCCTCCCTACGAGCAGTACTTC. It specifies CASSLRRTGGPPYEQYF. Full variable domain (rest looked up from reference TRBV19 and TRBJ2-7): DGGITQSPKYLFRKEGQNVTLSCEQNLNHDAMYWYRQDPGQGLRLIYYSQIVNDFQKGDIAEGYSVSREKKESFPLTVTSAQKNPTAFYLCASSLRRTGGPPYEQYFGPGTRLTVT.

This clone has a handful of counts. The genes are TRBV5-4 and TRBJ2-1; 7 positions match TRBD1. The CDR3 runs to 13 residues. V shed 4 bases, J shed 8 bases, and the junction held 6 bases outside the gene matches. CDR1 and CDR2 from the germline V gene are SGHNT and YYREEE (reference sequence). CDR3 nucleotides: TGTGCCAGCAGCCAACAGGGGTTCCATGAGCAGTTCTTC. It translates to CASSQQGFHEQFF.

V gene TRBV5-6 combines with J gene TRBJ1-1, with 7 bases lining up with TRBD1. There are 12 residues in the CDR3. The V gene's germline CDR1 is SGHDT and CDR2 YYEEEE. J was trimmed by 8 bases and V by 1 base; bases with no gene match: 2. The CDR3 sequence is CASSLSGQEAFF. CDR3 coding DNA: TGTGCCAGCAGCTTGTCGGGACAGGAAGCTTTCTTT.

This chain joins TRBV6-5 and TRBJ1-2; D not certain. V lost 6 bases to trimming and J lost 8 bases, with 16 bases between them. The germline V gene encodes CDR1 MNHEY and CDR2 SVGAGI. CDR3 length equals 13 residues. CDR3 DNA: TGTGCCAGCAGGACCCTGGGAGGGCAGGGCTACACCTTC. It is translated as CASRTLGGQGYTF.

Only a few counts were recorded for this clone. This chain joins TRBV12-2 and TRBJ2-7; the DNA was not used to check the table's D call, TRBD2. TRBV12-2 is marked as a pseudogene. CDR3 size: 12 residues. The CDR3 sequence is CAVAGSWYEQYF. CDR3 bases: TGTGCGGTGGCGGGAAGTTGGTACGAGCAGTACTTC.

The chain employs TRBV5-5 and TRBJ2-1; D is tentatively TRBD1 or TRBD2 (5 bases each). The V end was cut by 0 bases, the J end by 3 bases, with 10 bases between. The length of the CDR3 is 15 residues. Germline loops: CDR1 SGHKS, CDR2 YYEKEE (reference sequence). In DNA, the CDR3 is TGTGCCAGCAGCTTGGGCCCGGGGCACTACAATGAGCAGTTCTTC. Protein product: CASSLGPGHYNEQFF.

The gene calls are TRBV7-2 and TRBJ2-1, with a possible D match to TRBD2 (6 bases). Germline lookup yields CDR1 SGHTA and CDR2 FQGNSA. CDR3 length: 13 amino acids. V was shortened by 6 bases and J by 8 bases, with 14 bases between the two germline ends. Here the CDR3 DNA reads TGTGCCAGCAGGCGGCTAGCGAGGGATGAGCAGTTCTTC. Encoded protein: CASRRLARDEQFF.

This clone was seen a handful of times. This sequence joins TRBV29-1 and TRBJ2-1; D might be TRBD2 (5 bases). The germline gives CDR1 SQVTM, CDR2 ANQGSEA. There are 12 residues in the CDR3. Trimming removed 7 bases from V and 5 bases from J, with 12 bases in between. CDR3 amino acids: CSAELRDNEQFF. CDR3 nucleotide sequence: TGCAGCGCAGAACTGAGGGACAATGAGCAGTTCTTC.

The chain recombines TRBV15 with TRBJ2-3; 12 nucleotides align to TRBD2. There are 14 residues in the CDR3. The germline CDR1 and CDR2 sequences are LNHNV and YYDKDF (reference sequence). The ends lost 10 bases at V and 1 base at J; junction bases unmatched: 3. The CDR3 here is CAIRTSGGTDTQYF. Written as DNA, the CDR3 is TGTGCCATCAGGACTAGCGGGGGCACAGATACGCAGTATTTT. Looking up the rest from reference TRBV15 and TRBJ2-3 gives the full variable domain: DAMVIQNPRYQVTQFGKPVTLSCSQTLNHNVMYWYQQKSSQAPKLLFHYYDKDFNNEADTPDNFQSRRPNTSFCFLDIRSPGLGDTAMYLCAIRTSGGTDTQYFGPGTRLTVL.

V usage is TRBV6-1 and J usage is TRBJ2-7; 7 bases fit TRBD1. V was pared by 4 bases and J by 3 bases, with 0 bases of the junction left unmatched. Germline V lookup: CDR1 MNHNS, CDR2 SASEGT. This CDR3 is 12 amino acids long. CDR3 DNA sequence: TGTGCCAGCAGTGGGGACAGCTACGAGCAGTACTTC. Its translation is CASSGDSYEQYF.

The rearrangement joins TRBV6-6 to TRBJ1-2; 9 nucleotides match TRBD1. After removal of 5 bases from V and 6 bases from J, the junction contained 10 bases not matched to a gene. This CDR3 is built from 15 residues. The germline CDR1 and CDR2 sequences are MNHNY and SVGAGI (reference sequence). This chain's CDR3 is CASSGLQGALDGYTF. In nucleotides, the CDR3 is TGTGCCAGCAGTGGGTTACAGGGGGCGTTGGATGGCTACACCTTC.